This entry lists 26 T cell receptor beta chains sequenced from one sample in a study of T cell responses to AZD1222 COVID-19 vaccine. Some clones are missing from TCRdb's copy, which holds only in-frame ones; the method was immunoSEQ multiplex PCR. The repertoire consists of some 170,000 clones, with 70% to 90% occurring once and the leading ten covering 1.5% to 2%. The material was peripheral blood, obtained on day 0 of AZD1222 vaccination. The receptors stem from an adult in good health.

This chain joins TRBV18 and TRBJ1-5; D may be TRBD1 (5 bases). V lost 1 base, J lost 3 bases, and 10 bases lay in between. Germline assignment: CDR1 KGHSH and CDR2 LQKENI. CDR3 length: 15 amino acids. CDR3 sequence (DNA): TGTGCCAGCTCACCACTAAAGACAGCCAATCAGCCCCAGCATTTT. Amino acids: CASSPLKTANQPQHF.

CDR3 DNA: TGTGCCAGCTCAGCCCCAGGGTCGGGTAATGAAAAACTGTTTTTT. The encoded protein is CASSAPGSGNEKLFF. The chain has TRBV18 and TRBJ1-4, with D tentatively TRBD1 (5 bases). This CDR3 comprises 15 residues. Germline CDR1 KGHSH, CDR2 LQKENI. The V gene lost 5 bases and the J gene lost 4 bases, with 14 bases spanning the gap.

The chain carries TRBV2 and TRBJ2-2; 10 nucleotides match TRBD1. The CDR3 is 16 amino acids. Germline CDR1 is SNHLY and CDR2 is FYNNEI. V lost 6 bases, J lost 2 bases, and 6 bases stayed unmatched. CDR3 sequence: CASRGDRGLNTGELFF. The CDR3 nucleotides are TGTGCCAGCAGAGGCGACAGGGGGCTAAACACCGGGGAGCTGTTTTTT.

The V call is TRBV28, the J call TRBJ1-1, with TRBD1 identical over 11 bases. CDR1 is MDHEN, CDR2 SYDVKM, per germline. This CDR3 comprises 16 residues. The V and J ends lost 6 bases and 1 base, in that order; junction bases with no gene match: 7. Here the CDR3 reads CASSRPGTGGNTEAFF. DNA for the CDR3: TGTGCCAGCAGCCGTCCCGGGACAGGGGGGAACACTGAAGCTTTCTTT.

This chain links TRBV3-1 (or the pseudogene TRBV3-2) with TRBJ2-3, with TRBD1 matching 10 bases. V lost 3 bases and J lost 12; bases outside the gene matches: 3. The germline gives CDR1 LGHDT, CDR2 YNNKEL (reference sequence). CDR3 length: 12 amino acids. Written as DNA, the CDR3 is TGTGCCAGCAGCCATGACAGGGGGCGCCAGTATTTT. This gives the protein CASSHDRGRQYF.

The gene calls are TRBV11-2 and TRBJ1-2; a possible D gene is TRBD1 (6 bases). CDR1 SGHAT and CDR2 FQNNGV come from the germline V gene. Trimming removed 5 bases at V and 8 bases at J, with 21 bases between. The CDR3 covers 15 residues. Here the CDR3 DNA reads TGTGCCAGCAGCCGAGGACAGACGTCCGGTTCGGGCTACACCTTC. Translated, it gives CASSRGQTSGSGYTF.

V usage is TRBV19 and J usage is TRBJ1-6; no clear D gene. CDR3 length: 14 amino acids. With 1 base removed from V and 3 bases from J, the gap between germline ends came to 4 bases. Germline V gene lookup returns CDR1 LNHDA and CDR2 SQIVND (reference sequence). The CDR3 protein is CASSIGDYNSPLHF. CDR3 sequence (DNA): TGTGCCAGTAGTATAGGGGACTATAATTCACCCCTCCACTTT.

DNA of the CDR3: TGTGCCACCAGCAGAGATCTGGGGGGTAGTGAGACCCAGTACTTC. Translation gives CATSRDLGGSETQYF. The V gene is TRBV15, the J gene TRBJ2-5; D is possibly TRBD2 (6 bases). V was trimmed by 0 bases and J by 5 bases, leaving 13 bases between them. This CDR3 contains 15 residues. CDR1 is LNHNV and CDR2 is YYDKDF in the germline V gene (reference sequence).

The CDR3 DNA follows: TGTGCCAGCAGCTTAATGGCGGGAGGGACATCCTACGAGCAGTACTTC. Translation: CASSLMAGGTSYEQYF. The chain uses TRBV7-8 and TRBJ2-7; 9 positions agree with TRBD2. J gave up 1 base and V 2 bases, and 6 bases lay outside the gene matches. Germline V gene sequence: CDR1 SGHVS, CDR2 FQNEAQ. The CDR3 loop spans 16 amino acids.

The J gene is TRBJ1-4, the V gene TRBV5-5, with D tentatively TRBD1 (6 bases). This CDR3 spans 16 amino acids. CDR1 and CDR2 (germline): SGHKS, YYEKEE (reference sequence). Trimming removed 6 bases from V and 5 bases from J, with 20 bases in between. The CDR3: CASTLLQGIQNEKLFF. CDR3 DNA sequence: TGTGCCAGCACCCTACTACAGGGAATTCAGAATGAAAAACTGTTTTTT.

V gene TRBV19 combines with J gene TRBJ2-1, with D unclear. The germline gives CDR1 LNHDA, CDR2 SQIVND (reference sequence). The CDR3 is 14 residues long. V was shortened by 3 bases and J by 5 bases, with 11 bases between the two germline ends. The CDR3 DNA follows: TGTGCCAGTAGTATTAGGGCTCTCGACAATGAGCAGTTCTTC. Its translation: CASSIRALDNEQFF.

This clone appeared a few times. The chain recombines TRBV24-1 with TRBJ1-1; D remains unclear. With 2 bases removed from V and 4 bases from J, the gap between germline ends came to 16 bases. The CDR3 has 16 amino acids. In germline, CDR1 is KGHDR, CDR2 SFDVKD. The CDR3: CATSDSGRELGTEAFF. CDR3 nucleotide sequence: TGTGCCACCAGTGATTCTGGGAGGGAGTTAGGCACTGAAGCTTTCTTT.

The chain links TRBV5-6 to TRBJ1-4; no clear D. Trimming pared 0 bases from V and 5 bases from J, leaving 11 bases between. The germline V gene encodes CDR1 SGHDT and CDR2 YYEEEE. The CDR3 totals 15 residues. CDR3 region: CASSLDGRPNEKLFF. DNA of the CDR3: TGTGCCAGCAGCTTGGACGGCAGGCCAAATGAAAAACTGTTTTTT.

This clone was observed a few times. The chain uses TRBV5-1 and TRBJ1-2, with 8 bases aligning to TRBD1. CDR1 SGHRS and CDR2 YFSETQ come from the germline V gene. This CDR3 spans 13 amino acids. V was clipped by 5 bases and J by 6 bases; unmatched bases: 6. The CDR3 here is CASSDRGLDGYTF. CDR3 sequence (DNA): TGCGCCAGCAGTGACAGGGGATTGGATGGCTACACCTTC.

The rearrangement uses TRBV30 and TRBJ1-1; D is unclear. Germline lookup yields CDR1 GTSNPN and CDR2 SVGIG (reference sequence). Trimming shortened V by 1 base and J by 1 base, and 16 bases separated the two germline ends. CDR3 length: 16 amino acids. In nucleotides, the CDR3 is TGTGCCTGGAGTGGGCGGGGAGAAACATGGAACACTGAAGCTTTCTTT. Amino acid sequence: CAWSGRGETWNTEAFF.

The chain recombines TRBV13 with TRBJ2-2; TRBD1 agrees at 12 bases. The CDR3 has 18 amino acids. After removal of 3 bases from V and 6 bases from J, the junction contained 11 bases not matched to a gene. Germline-derived CDR1 and CDR2 are PRHDT and FYEKMQ (reference sequence). The CDR3 spells CASSLGPGTGGLAGELFF. In DNA form, the CDR3 reads TGTGCCAGCAGCTTGGGTCCCGGGACAGGGGGCCTCGCCGGGGAGCTGTTTTTT.

This sequence joins TRBV7-9 and TRBJ2-3, with no clear D. V was pared by 1 base and J by 3 bases, with 8 bases between. The germline CDR1 and CDR2 sequences are SEHNR and FQNEAQ (reference sequence). The CDR3 is 14 amino acids. The CDR3 reads CASSLGVGTDTQYF. The CDR3 DNA reads as TGTGCCAGCAGCTTAGGGGTGGGGACAGATACGCAGTATTTT.

This rearrangement joins TRBV28 to TRBJ1-5; D is uncertain. This CDR3 contains 11 residues. Germline V gives CDR1 MDHEN, CDR2 SYDVKM. Trimming shortened V by 11 bases and J by 4 bases, and 9 bases separated the two germline ends. The CDR3 sequence: CASLGNQPQHF. CDR3 nucleotide sequence: TGTGCCTCCCTGGGGAATCAGCCCCAGCATTTT.

Worth noting for this clone: An end of the junction differs from the germline gene, which may be a read error. This chain links TRBV18 with TRBJ2-1; maybe TRBD2 (6 bases). The V gene's germline CDR1 is KGHSH and CDR2 LQKENI. The CDR3 is made up of 14 amino acids. CDR3 region: CASSPDPGASPRVF. The CDR3 region has the DNA TGTGCCAGCTCACCAGACCCGGGAGCCTCGCCACGGGTCTTC.

A single count supports this clone. This sequence joins TRBV5-4 and TRBJ1-1; D is possibly TRBD1 (5 bases). Germline V CDR1 and CDR2: SGHNT, YYREEE (reference sequence). This CDR3 comprises 15 residues. The V gene lost 5 bases and the J gene lost 3 bases, with 17 bases spanning the gap. Written as DNA, the CDR3 is TGTGCCAGCAGGCCTCCAGGGAGGGCTGACACTGAAGCTTTCTTT. This codes for CASRPPGRADTEAFF. The full variable domain, with the rest looked up from reference TRBV5-4 and TRBJ1-1, is ETGVTQSPTHLIKTRGQQVTLRCSSQSGHNTVSWYQQALGQGPQFIFQYYREEENGRGNFPPRFSGLQFPNYSSELNVNALELDDSALYLCASRPPGRADTEAFFGQGTRLTVV.

The gene calls are TRBV7-8 and TRBJ1-5, with D possibly matching TRBD1 (5 bases). CDR1 and CDR2 from the germline V gene are SGHVS and FQNEAQ. V lost 5 bases, J lost 7 bases, and 21 bases lay in between. The CDR3 extends over 16 amino acids. CDR3 loop: CASSRWVQGGGQPQHF. CDR3 DNA: TGTGCCAGCAGCAGATGGGTGCAGGGCGGTGGCCAGCCCCAGCATTTT.

In nucleotides, the CDR3 is TGCAGCGTTGCCCCACTTAAGGCAACAGATACGCAGTATTTT. Translation: CSVAPLKATDTQYF. The chain joins TRBV29-1 to TRBJ2-3; the D is unclear. Germline-derived CDR1 and CDR2 are SQVTM and ANQGSEA. The V end was cut by 4 bases, the J end by 3 bases, with 14 bases between. The CDR3 is 14 amino acids.

The chain has TRBV11-1 and TRBJ2-2, with 8 bases matching TRBD1. The CDR3 runs to 14 residues. Trimming cost V 5 bases and J 6 bases; bases outside gene matches: 5. The V gene's germline CDR1 is SGHAT and CDR2 FQDESV (reference sequence). CDR3 residues: CASSPRGLSGELFF. The CDR3 bases are TGTGCCAGCAGCCCCAGGGGGCTGTCCGGGGAGCTGTTTTTT.

CDR3 coding DNA: TGTGCCAGCAGCCAATCCGACACCTTCTCCTACGAGCAGTACGTC. It encodes CASSQSDTFSYEQYV. V usage is TRBV3-1 (or the pseudogene TRBV3-2) and J usage is TRBJ2-7; D remains ambiguous. The CDR3 has 15 amino acids. In germline, CDR1 is LGHDT, CDR2 YNNKEL (reference sequence). V lost 2 bases, J lost 0 bases, and 11 bases lay in between.

The J gene is TRBJ1-1, the V gene TRBV20-1; D unresolved. The CDR3 totals 12 residues. Trimming shortened V by 3 bases and J by 4 bases, and 9 bases separated the two germline ends. Germline V lookup: CDR1 DFQATT, CDR2 SNEGSKA (reference sequence). This CDR3 reads CSASLQSTEAFF. CDR3 DNA: TGCAGTGCTAGTTTGCAGAGCACTGAAGCTTTCTTT.

The chain is built from TRBV5-1 and TRBJ1-3, with D unresolved. Trimming shortened V by 0 bases and J by 4 bases, and 11 bases separated the two germline ends. From germline, CDR1 is SGHRS and CDR2 YFSETQ. This CDR3 is 15 amino acids long. The CDR3 protein is CASSLAEGSGNTIYF. The CDR3 nucleotides are TGCGCCAGCAGCTTGGCCGAGGGTTCGGGAAACACCATATATTTT.